What follows are 28 T cell receptor beta chains derived from one specimen sequenced in a study of identical twins. TCRdb itself ran the 5' RACE reads through MiXCR, one entry per CDR3 protein. The repertoire holds just over 500,000 distinct CDR3 sequences, with 20% to 25% as singletons. These data are also associated with another study on T cells expressing NK-cell markers.

The sequencing sample was made of CD4+ T cells sorted from blood. The receptors were sampled from a woman younger than 35 in good health.

The J gene is TRBJ1-1, the V gene TRBV15; TRBD1 agrees at 7 bases. Germline V lookup: CDR1 LNHNV, CDR2 YYDKDF (reference sequence). Trimming cost V 1 base and J 8 bases; bases outside gene matches: 7. The CDR3 is 14 residues long. In DNA form, the CDR3 reads TGTGCCACCAGCAGAGGGGGACCGGGACAGGAAGCTTTCTTT. As protein: CATSRGGPGQEAFF. The entire variable domain, with the rest obtained from reference TRBV15 and TRBJ1-1, is as follows: DAMVIQNPRYQVTQFGKPVTLSCSQTLNHNVMYWYQQKSSQAPKLLFHYYDKDFNNEADTPDNFQSRRPNTSFCFLDIRSPGLGDTAMYLCATSRGGPGQEAFFGQGTRLTVV.

This clonotype has just a few counts. This sequence joins TRBV4-3 and TRBJ2-7; 9 bases match TRBD2. CDR3 length: 15 amino acids. V dropped 3 bases and J dropped 3; count of bases not matched to a gene: 6. In germline, CDR1 is LGHNA, CDR2 YSLEER. The CDR3 DNA sequence: TGCGCCAGCAGCCATGGGAGGCGGGGGGGCTACGAGCAGTACTTC. This encodes CASSHGRRGGYEQYF.

This clonotype was found a few times. The genes are TRBV6-5 and TRBJ1-2; D is unresolved. This CDR3 is built from 11 residues. The germline V gene encodes CDR1 MNHEY and CDR2 SVGAGI. V was cut by 6 bases and J by 7 bases, with 9 bases left in between. CDR3 protein: CASSAGLGYTF. The CDR3 DNA follows: TGTGCCAGCAGCGCAGGTCTTGGCTACACCTTC.

This chain uses TRBV29-1 with TRBJ2-5; no reliable D call. Germline CDR1 and CDR2: SQVTM and ANQGSEA. V lost 5 bases to trimming and J lost 3 bases, with 7 bases between them. This CDR3 is built from 11 residues. Here the CDR3 DNA reads TGCAGCGTTCACCGGGAAGAGACCCAGTACTTC. This sequence encodes CSVHREETQYF.

Many counts were recorded for this clonotype. The rearrangement joins TRBV6-6 to TRBJ1-5; no clear D gene. V lost 11 bases, J lost 1 base, and 6 bases lay in between. The CDR3 runs 11 residues. Germline loops: CDR1 MNHNY, CDR2 SVGAGI (reference sequence). The DNA for the CDR3 is TGTGCCGCGGGGAGCAATCAGCCCCAGCATTTT. It encodes CAAGSNQPQHF.

J is TRBJ2-7 and V is TRBV20-1; D ambiguous. Trimming pared 6 bases from V and 3 bases from J, leaving 9 bases between. The germline V gene has CDR1 DFQATT and CDR2 SNEGSKA (reference sequence). The CDR3 runs 11 residues. As DNA, the CDR3 is TGCAGTGCGGATCGAAGCTACGAGCAGTACTTC. Its translation: CSADRSYEQYF.

This clonotype was seen a handful of times. The genes are TRBV10-3 and TRBJ1-2, with D tentatively TRBD1 (5 bases). The ends were cut back, 2 bases at V and 7 bases at J, with 17 bases in the middle. This CDR3 region has 15 residues. From germline, CDR1 is ENHRY and CDR2 SYGVKD. CDR3 DNA: TGTGCCATCAGTGAGGAGGGTGAGGGGCTGCGTGGCTACACCTTC. It encodes CAISEEGEGLRGYTF.

About this clonotype itself: Relative to the germline gene, one junction end is altered; a read error may explain this. The V call is TRBV23-1, the J call TRBJ2-3, with a possible D match to TRBD2 (7 bases). TRBV23-1 is flagged as an ORF with uncertain function. This CDR3 is built from 15 residues. CDR3 in amino acids: CASRQSGGPADTQYF. CDR3 coding DNA: TGCGCCAGCAGGCAATCCGGGGGGCCCGCAGATACGCAGTATTTT.

The chain has TRBV5-5 and TRBJ1-6; no definite D call. Trimming took 0 bases from V and 9 from J, leaving 10 bases between them. Germline CDR1 and CDR2: SGHKS and YYEKEE (reference sequence). The CDR3 is 14 residues long. The DNA for the CDR3 is TGTGCCAGCAGCTTGGGTTTGAATCGTTCACCCCTCCACTTT. Its translation: CASSLGLNRSPLHF.

The chain links TRBV5-5 to TRBJ1-1; D call uncertain. V was cut by 4 bases and J by 5 bases, with 9 bases left in between. Germline loops: CDR1 SGHKS, CDR2 YYEKEE (reference sequence). The CDR3 consists of 12 residues. The DNA of the CDR3 is TGTGCCAGCAGCCCCGTGGGGACTGAAGCTTTCTTT. Translation gives CASSPVGTEAFF.

This chain connects TRBV7-2 to TRBJ2-3; D not resolved. V lost 2 bases and J 2 bases, leaving 11 bases between the germline ends. Germline V lookup: CDR1 SGHTA, CDR2 FQGNSA. The CDR3 covers 15 residues. The DNA of the CDR3 is TGTGCCAGCAGCTTACGGCGCGAGAACACAGATACGCAGTATTTT. This encodes CASSLRRENTDTQYF.

This sequence joins TRBV7-6 and TRBJ1-1; D is possibly TRBD1 (5 bases). The CDR3 has 12 amino acids. The germline gives CDR1 SGHVS, CDR2 FNYEAQ. Trimming cost V 7 bases and J 3 bases, with 9 bases left between them. This CDR3 reads CASKGRDTEAFF. The CDR3 DNA sequence: TGTGCCAGCAAGGGACGGGACACTGAAGCTTTCTTT.

This clonotype was counted between two and nine times. V usage is TRBV15 and J usage is TRBJ2-1; 9 bases fit TRBD2. V was clipped by 5 bases and J by 10 bases; unmatched bases: 6. The CDR3 extends over 13 amino acids. Germline V lookup: CDR1 LNHNV, CDR2 YYDKDF (reference sequence). CDR3 sequence (DNA): TGTGCCACCAGCTTAGCGGGAGATGGAGAGCAGTTCTTC. Translation: CATSLAGDGEQFF.

The rearrangement joins TRBV15 to TRBJ1-5; D is unresolved. CDR1 and CDR2 from the germline V gene are LNHNV and YYDKDF (reference sequence). This CDR3 comprises 12 residues. V shed 3 bases and J shed 4 bases, with 4 bases lying between them. This CDR3 reads CATSRENQPQHF. The CDR3 DNA reads as TGTGCCACCAGCAGGGAAAATCAGCCCCAGCATTTT.

This chain links TRBV12-5 with TRBJ2-5, with 12 bases matching TRBD2. The CDR3 contains 16 residues. In germline, CDR1 is LGHNT, CDR2 FRNRAP. V gave up 7 bases and J gave up 1 base; unmatched junction bases: 7. The CDR3 bases are TGTGCTAGTGACCCCGGGACTAGCGGGTTCCAAGAGACCCAGTACTTC. Protein: CASDPGTSGFQETQYF. Filled out from reference TRBV12-5 and TRBJ2-5, the complete variable domain reads DARVTQTPRHKVTEMGQEVTMRCQPILGHNTVFWYRQTMMQGLELLAYFRNRAPLDDSGMPKDRFSAEMPDATLATLKIQPSEPRDSAVYFCASDPGTSGFQETQYFGPGTRLLVL.

The chain has TRBV6-5 and TRBJ2-3; either TRBD1 or TRBD2 may fit D (5 bases each). The CDR3 consists of 11 residues. In germline, CDR1 is MNHEY, CDR2 SVGAGI. The V and J ends lost 6 bases and 15 bases respectively, with 16 bases between them. The CDR3, as DNA: TGTGCCAGCAGGACCCTCGGGACGAGCTATTTT. Translation gives CASRTLGTSYF.

This chain connects TRBV4-1 to TRBJ2-5, with D perhaps TRBD1 (5 bases). This CDR3 has 14 residues. Germline CDR1 MGHRA, CDR2 YSYEKL. V lost 0 bases, J lost 5 bases, and 10 bases lay in between. The CDR3 reads CASSQDDREETQYF. CDR3 DNA: TGCGCCAGCAGCCAAGATGACAGAGAGGAGACCCAGTACTTC.

The chain has TRBV6-2 or TRBV6-3 and TRBJ2-3; no firm D call. The CDR3 sequence is 15 residues long. CDR1 and CDR2 (germline): MNHEY, SVGEGT. V shed 0 bases and J shed 8 bases, with 15 bases lying between them. In DNA, the CDR3 is TGTGCCAGCAGTTACTCCTTAGGCACCGCTGGTACGCAGTATTTT. Encoded protein: CASSYSLGTAGTQYF.

This rearrangement joins TRBV20-1 to TRBJ2-3; 7 nucleotides line up with TRBD2. Germline values: CDR1 DFQATT, CDR2 SNEGSKA (reference sequence). Unmatched junction bases numbered 10, after V lost 4 bases and J lost 0 bases. The CDR3 consists of 16 residues. As DNA, the CDR3 is TGCAGTGCTACAACACGTAGCGGGTATAGCACAGATACGCAGTATTTT. Encoded protein: CSATTRSGYSTDTQYF.

This clonotype occurred a few times. This chain links TRBV5-1 with TRBJ1-2, with a weak D call TRBD1 (5 bases). Trimming left V 4 bases short and J 3 bases short, with 16 bases between. Per the germline V gene, CDR1 is SGHRS and CDR2 is YFSETQ. The CDR3 is 15 amino acids. The CDR3: CASSMSGLSDYGYTF. DNA for the CDR3: TGCGCCAGCAGCATGTCAGGGTTATCGGACTATGGCTACACCTTC.

V and J are TRBV7-6 and TRBJ2-1; the D gene is possibly TRBD2 (5 bases). Per germline, CDR1 SGHVS and CDR2 FNYEAQ. This CDR3 spans 14 amino acids. V shed 3 bases and J shed 9 bases, with 15 bases lying between them. CDR3 in DNA: TGTGCCAGCAGCTTTTTGACACTAGGGAGTGAGCAGTTCTTC. Amino acids: CASSFLTLGSEQFF.

The CDR3 protein is CASSFRTGEGITQNIQYF. Here the CDR3 DNA reads TGTGCCAGCAGTTTTCGGACAGGCGAAGGGATAACTCAAAACATTCAGTACTTC. This chain links TRBV6-2 or TRBV6-3 with TRBJ2-4, with 7 bases aligning to TRBD1. The ends lost 4 bases at V and 5 bases at J; junction bases unmatched: 17. This CDR3 is 18 amino acids long. CDR1 and CDR2 (germline): MNHEY, SVGEGT.

This chain uses TRBV5-6 with TRBJ2-1; D is unresolved. The length of the CDR3 is 16 residues. The V gene's germline CDR1 is SGHDT and CDR2 YYEEEE. V lost 1 base to trimming and J lost 0 bases, with 11 bases between them. This CDR3 is CASSLTLLSSYNEQFF. CDR3 sequence (DNA): TGTGCCAGCAGCTTGACCCTGCTGAGCTCCTACAATGAGCAGTTCTTC. Full variable domain (remainder filled in from reference TRBV5-6 and TRBJ2-1): DAGVTQSPTHLIKTRGQQVTLRCSPKSGHDTVSWYQQALGQGPQFIFQYYEEEERQRGNFPDRFSGHQFPNYSSELNVNALLLGDSALYLCASSLTLLSSYNEQFFGPGTRLTVL.

The V gene is TRBV20-1, the J gene TRBJ2-7; 10 bases are shared with TRBD1. CDR1 is DFQATT and CDR2 is SNEGSKA in the germline V gene (reference sequence). V was pared by 6 bases and J by 3 bases, with 5 bases of the junction left unmatched. There are 13 residues in the CDR3. CDR3 DNA sequence: TGCAGTGCCCCAAGGGACAGGGGCTACGAGCAGTACTTC. Protein: CSAPRDRGYEQYF.

This clonotype turned up a few times. The chain's CDR3 is CASSPQALRGYNEQFF. Written as DNA, the CDR3 is TGTGCCAGCTCACCACAGGCGCTACGGGGTTACAATGAGCAGTTCTTC. The J gene is TRBJ2-1, the V gene TRBV18; D perhaps matches TRBD2 (5 bases). Between the trimmed V and J ends, which lost 1 base and 4 bases, there was a span of 14 bases. Germline V CDR1 and CDR2: KGHSH, LQKENI. The CDR3 extends over 16 amino acids.

This clonotype was counted between two and nine times. The rearrangement links TRBV7-9 to TRBJ1-1; D is possibly TRBD1 (5 bases). V was shortened by 4 bases and J by 4 bases, with 16 bases between the two germline ends. CDR1 SEHNR and CDR2 FQNEAQ come from the germline V gene (reference sequence). The CDR3 is made up of 15 amino acids. In DNA form, the CDR3 reads TGTGCCAGCAGCTCTCGAGCGGGGGGTTCCACTGAAGCTTTCTTT. It is translated as CASSSRAGGSTEAFF.

This clonotype was recorded many times. V and J are TRBV12-3 or TRBV12-4 and TRBJ2-7; 7 bases map to TRBD2. CDR3 length: 16 residues. With V trimmed by 6 bases and J by 4 bases, 15 bases remained unmatched. The CDR3 spells CASSPPEGRGVYEQYF. CDR3 DNA: TGTGCCAGCAGCCCCCCCGAGGGGAGGGGAGTATACGAGCAGTACTTC.

This clonotype was detected only a few times. The chain is built from TRBV9 and TRBJ2-5; D uncertain. Germline values: CDR1 SGDLS, CDR2 YYNGEE. Trimming shortened V by 0 bases and J by 5 bases, and 11 bases separated the two germline ends. The CDR3 consists of 14 residues. The CDR3 reads CASSVAQGSETQYF. CDR3 nucleotide sequence: TGTGCCAGCAGCGTAGCCCAAGGGTCGGAGACCCAGTACTTC.